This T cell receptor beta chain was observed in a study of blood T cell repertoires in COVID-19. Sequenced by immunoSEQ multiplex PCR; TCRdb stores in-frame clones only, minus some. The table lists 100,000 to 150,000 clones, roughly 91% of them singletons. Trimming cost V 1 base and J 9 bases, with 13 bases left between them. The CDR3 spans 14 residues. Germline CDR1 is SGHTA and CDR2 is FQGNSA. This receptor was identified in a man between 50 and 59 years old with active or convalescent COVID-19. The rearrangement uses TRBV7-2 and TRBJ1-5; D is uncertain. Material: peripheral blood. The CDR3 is CASSLVAGEGPQHF. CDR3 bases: TGTGCCAGCAGCTTAGTGGCCGGGGAAGGGCCCCAGCATTTT.